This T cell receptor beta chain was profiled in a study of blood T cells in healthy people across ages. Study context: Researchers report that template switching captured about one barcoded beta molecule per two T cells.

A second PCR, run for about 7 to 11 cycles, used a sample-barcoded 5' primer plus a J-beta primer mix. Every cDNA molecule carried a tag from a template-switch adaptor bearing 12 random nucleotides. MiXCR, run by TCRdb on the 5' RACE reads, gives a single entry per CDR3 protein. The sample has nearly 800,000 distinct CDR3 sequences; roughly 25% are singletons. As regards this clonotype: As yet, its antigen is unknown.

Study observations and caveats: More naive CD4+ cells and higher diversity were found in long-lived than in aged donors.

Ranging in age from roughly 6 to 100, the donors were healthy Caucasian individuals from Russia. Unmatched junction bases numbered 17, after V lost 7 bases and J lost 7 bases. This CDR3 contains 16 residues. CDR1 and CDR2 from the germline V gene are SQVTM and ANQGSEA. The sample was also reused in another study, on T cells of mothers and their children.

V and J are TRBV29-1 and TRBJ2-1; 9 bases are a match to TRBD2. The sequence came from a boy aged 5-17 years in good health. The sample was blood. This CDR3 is CSAALAGGPLINEQFF. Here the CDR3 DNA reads TGCAGCGCCGCTTTGGCGGGAGGGCCTCTCATTAATGAGCAGTTCTTC.